The 15 T cell receptor beta chains presented below share a single source sample, sequenced in a study of T cells after yellow fever vaccination. Via MiXCR, TCRdb re-called the 5' RACE reads, giving one row per CDR3 protein. Of almost 600,000 distinct CDR3 sequences in the sample, roughly 14% were seen once. Specimen: PBMCs, collected on the day of the yellow fever booster vaccination. Receptors were obtained from a man aged 25 to 45 who received the YFV17D yellow fever vaccine.

The chain has TRBV3-1 and TRBJ1-1; 10 bases match TRBD1. The CDR3 sequence is 15 residues long. Germline-derived CDR1 and CDR2 are LGHDT and YNNKEL (reference sequence). After removal of 10 bases from V and 5 bases from J, the junction contained 13 bases not matched to a gene. In nucleotides, the CDR3 is TGTGCCACCTCCCGACAGGGGGCCGGGCGGACTGAAGCTTTCTTT. Amino acid sequence: CATSRQGAGRTEAFF.

The V gene is TRBV15, the J gene TRBJ2-1; 9 bases match TRBD2. The J segment lost 6 bases and the V segment lost 4 bases, leaving 4 bases of the junction unmatched. The CDR3 has 14 amino acids. Germline CDR1 LNHNV, CDR2 YYDKDF (reference sequence). The chain's CDR3 is CATSKMREGNEQFF. The DNA for the CDR3 is TGTGCCACCAGCAAGATGCGGGAGGGCAATGAGCAGTTCTTC.

This clonotype was detected a few times. The chain couples TRBV12-3 or TRBV12-4 to TRBJ1-5; no definite D call. The CDR3 totals 15 residues. V lost 1 base and J 0 bases, leaving 7 bases between the germline ends. Here the CDR3 DNA reads TGTGCCAGCAGTTTAGGCAGCGATAGCAATCAGCCCCAGCATTTT. Its translation is CASSLGSDSNQPQHF.

The sample holds a few counts of this clonotype. This chain uses TRBV5-1 with TRBJ1-2; 7 positions match TRBD1. The CDR3 is 15 amino acids. From germline, CDR1 is SGHRS and CDR2 YFSETQ. After removal of 2 bases from V and 5 bases from J, the junction contained 9 bases not matched to a gene. The CDR3 protein is CASSFRRDRNYGYTF. The CDR3 DNA is TGCGCCAGCAGCTTCCGCCGGGACAGAAATTATGGCTACACCTTC.

The chain employs TRBV5-1 and TRBJ2-1; possibly TRBD1 or TRBD2 for D (5 bases each). There are 15 residues in the CDR3. Germline V gene lookup returns CDR1 SGHRS and CDR2 YFSETQ. V lost 0 bases, J lost 5 bases, and 12 bases lay in between. The CDR3 protein is CASSLAAGSHNEQFF. The CDR3, as DNA: TGCGCCAGCAGCTTGGCCGCAGGGAGCCACAATGAGCAGTTCTTC.

This rearrangement joins TRBV19 to TRBJ2-4; 8 bases line up with TRBD1. This CDR3 region has 15 residues. Looked up from germline, CDR1 is LNHDA and CDR2 is SQIVND (reference sequence). Germline trimming cut 5 bases from V and 6 bases from J; bases unmatched to any gene: 9. The CDR3 sequence: CASSSLAGGANIQYF. The CDR3 coding sequence is TGTGCCAGTAGTTCCCTCGCAGGGGGCGCAAACATTCAGTACTTC.

The chain has TRBV4-2 and TRBJ2-7; 9 bases align to TRBD2. This CDR3 is built from 16 residues. With 0 bases clipped from V and 1 base from J, the junction kept 4 bases outside the gene matches. Germline V gene data show CDR1 as LGHNA and CDR2 as YNFKEQ. The CDR3 region is CASSQEGGRASYEQYF. The CDR3 DNA reads TGTGCCAGCAGCCAAGAAGGCGGGAGGGCTTCCTACGAGCAGTACTTC.

This rearrangement joins TRBV21-1 to TRBJ2-2. TRBV21-1 is classified as a pseudogene. The CDR3 contains 14 residues. CDR3 residues: CASIHKRNTGELFF. The CDR3, as DNA: TGTGCCAGCATCCATAAGCGAAACACCGGGGAGCTGTTTTTT.

This chain connects TRBV7-3 to TRBJ2-3, with 7 bases identical to TRBD2. V lost 5 bases, J lost 4 bases, and 15 bases stayed unmatched. Germline V gene lookup returns CDR1 SGHTA and CDR2 FQGTGA. CDR3 length: 17 residues. In DNA form, the CDR3 reads TGTGCCAGCAGCCAGCTAGCCGGGGGGAGAGCTGCAGATACGCAGTATTTT. Translating it yields CASSQLAGGRAADTQYF.

This clonotype was observed a handful of times. The chain couples TRBV11-2 to TRBJ2-3; 7 positions agree with TRBD2. Per the germline V gene, CDR1 is SGHAT and CDR2 is FQNNGV. CDR3 size: 15 residues. After removal of 5 bases from V and 0 bases from J, the junction contained 5 bases not matched to a gene. The CDR3 DNA reads as TGTGCCAGCAGCAGCGAGCGGGATAGCACAGATACGCAGTATTTT. Its protein is CASSSERDSTDTQYF. Supplemented by reference TRBV11-2 and TRBJ2-3, the full variable domain reads EAGVAQSPRYKIIEKRQSVAFWCNPISGHATLYWYQQILGQGPKLLIQFQNNGVVDDSQLPKDRFSAERLKGVDSTLKIQPAKLEDSAVYLCASSSERDSTDTQYFGPGTRLTVL.

The chain carries TRBV3-1 and TRBJ2-7; 12 nucleotides align to TRBD2. The germline CDR1 and CDR2 sequences are LGHDT and YNNKEL (reference sequence). Germline trimming cut 1 base from V and 4 bases from J; bases unmatched to any gene: 5. This CDR3 has 16 amino acids. The CDR3 DNA reads as TGTGCCAGCAGCCAAGTTCTAGCGGGGGGGCAGTACGAGCAGTACTTC. Its protein product is CASSQVLAGGQYEQYF.

In its sample, this clonotype was seen a few times. The rearrangement uses TRBV3-1 and TRBJ2-7; D remains ambiguous. This CDR3 has 11 residues. Per the germline V gene, CDR1 is LGHDT and CDR2 is YNNKEL (reference sequence). V was clipped by 8 bases and J by 12 bases, with 17 bases between them. CDR3 loop: CASQDGPGWYF. CDR3 DNA sequence: TGTGCCAGCCAGGACGGTCCCGGGTGGTACTTC.

Only a few counts were recorded for this clonotype. The chain recombines TRBV20-1 with TRBJ1-6; weak D call: TRBD1 (5 bases). In germline, CDR1 is DFQATT, CDR2 SNEGSKA (reference sequence). CDR3 length equals 15 residues. The ends were cut back, 0 bases at V and 1 base at J, with 7 bases in the middle. The CDR3, as DNA: TGCAGTGCTAGAGAGTCAGGGTCCTATAATTCACCCCTCCACTTT. Translated, it gives CSARESGSYNSPLHF.

The rearrangement uses TRBV6-1 and TRBJ2-2, with TRBD1 matching 8 bases. V shed 7 bases, J shed 4 bases, and the junction held 11 bases outside the gene matches. Looked up from germline, CDR1 is MNHNS and CDR2 is SASEGT. This CDR3 is 16 amino acids long. The CDR3 bases are TGTGCCAGCACTCCTAACGGACAGGGCCGCACCGGGGAGCTGTTTTTT. This gives the protein CASTPNGQGRTGELFF.

This clonotype was seen a few times. This chain connects TRBV6-2 or TRBV6-3 to TRBJ2-1, with D perhaps matching TRBD2 (6 bases). The ends were cut back, 8 bases at V and 0 bases at J, with 23 bases in the middle. This CDR3 region has 18 residues. The germline CDR1 and CDR2 sequences are MNHEY and SVGEGT. The CDR3 spells CASGPLGGKSPSYNEQFF. The CDR3 region has the DNA TGTGCCAGCGGACCCTTGGGCGGGAAGTCCCCCTCCTACAATGAGCAGTTCTTC.